This entry lists 7 T cell receptor beta chains sequenced from one sample in a study of shared clonotypes between healthy human individuals. Repertoires were generated with immunoSEQ multiplex PCR, while TCRdb's copy carries only in-frame clones and drops some. The table includes over 400,000 clones, approximately 78% detected once. Input material: PBMCs. The receptors shown here come from a woman aged 40 to 50 in good health. Some clones in this sample may be carry-over from other donors' samples.

CDR3 sequence (DNA): TGTGCCAGCAGTCAGACAGGGGGTTCCCTCGAGCAGTACTTC. It specifies CASSQTGGSLEQYF. The chain uses TRBV27 and TRBJ2-7, with 9 bases lining up with TRBD1. V was clipped by 5 bases and J by 6 bases; unmatched bases: 8. CDR3 length: 14 amino acids. Germline CDR1 and CDR2: MNHEY and SMNVEV (reference sequence).

The rearrangement uses TRBV10-3 and TRBJ2-7; 8 bases are a match to TRBD1. The CDR3 spans 17 residues. Germline loops: CDR1 ENHRY, CDR2 SYGVKD. V was clipped by 6 bases and J by 2 bases; unmatched bases: 15. The chain's CDR3 is CAISPTGGQGAAYEQYF. CDR3 in DNA: TGTGCCATCAGCCCCACCGGTGGGCAGGGGGCGGCCTACGAGCAGTACTTC.

The genes are TRBV11-3 and TRBJ2-2; D might be TRBD1 (6 bases). This CDR3 comprises 15 residues. Trimming removed 0 bases at V and 4 bases at J, with 9 bases between. Germline assignment: CDR1 SGHNT and CDR2 YENEEA. The CDR3 reads CASSLDRGATGELFF. DNA for the CDR3: TGTGCCAGCAGCTTAGACAGGGGCGCCACCGGGGAGCTGTTTTTT. Using reference TRBV11-3 and TRBJ2-2 for the parts outside the CDR3, the full variable domain is EAGVVQSPRYKIIEKKQPVAFWCNPISGHNTLYWYLQNLGQGPELLIRYENEEAVDDSQLPKDRFSAERLKGVDSTLKIQPAELGDSAVYLCASSLDRGATGELFFGEGSRLTVL.

This clone appeared once. V and J are TRBV19 and TRBJ1-1; weak D call: TRBD1 (6 bases). The CDR3 is made up of 14 amino acids. Germline V gives CDR1 LNHDA, CDR2 SQIVND (reference sequence). The V end was cut by 2 bases, the J end by 1 base, with 8 bases between. The chain's CDR3 is CASSIYRENTEAFF. As DNA, the CDR3 is TGTGCCAGTAGTATATACAGGGAGAACACTGAAGCTTTCTTT.

The V and J genes are TRBV5-1 and TRBJ2-7, with 7 positions matching TRBD1. Trimming cost V 4 bases and J 5 bases; bases outside gene matches: 12. Germline CDR1 reads SGHRS; CDR2 reads YFSETQ. The CDR3 has 15 residues. This chain's CDR3 is CASSPDRAGRDEQYF. The CDR3 region has the DNA TGCGCCAGCAGCCCTGACAGGGCCGGCCGGGACGAGCAGTACTTC.

J is TRBJ1-3 and V is TRBV28; no definite D call. V was clipped by 4 bases and J by 2 bases, with 9 bases between them. This CDR3 is built from 14 residues. Germline V CDR1 and CDR2: MDHEN, SYDVKM. The CDR3 protein is CASSSPGTGNTIYF. The CDR3 DNA reads as TGTGCCAGCAGTTCCCCAGGAACTGGAAACACCATATATTTT.

This clone occurred many times. The sample has other DNA sequences that encode this CDR3 too. V is TRBV4-2 and J is TRBJ2-7; tentatively, D is TRBD1 (5 bases). V dropped 0 bases and J dropped 2 bases, with 17 bases sitting between them. The CDR3 is 17 residues long. The V gene's germline CDR1 is LGHNA and CDR2 YNFKEQ. The CDR3 is CASSQEGPTEPTYEQYF. The CDR3 bases are TGTGCCAGCAGCCAAGAGGGGCCGACAGAGCCCACCTACGAGCAGTACTTC.